This section outlines one TCR beta chain sequence together with its context. The CDR3 has 11 residues. Trimming removed 4 bases at V and 12 bases at J, with 10 bases between. Germline V lookup: CDR1 ENHRY, CDR2 SYGVKD. This sample was taken from a study of shared clonotypes between healthy human individuals. The material for each subset, its genomic DNA, was split evenly across several immunoSEQ plates. An approximately 210 ng quantity of DNA, roughly 30,000 T cell genomes, went into the sorted-subset replicate PCRs. In the authors' workflow: With immunoSEQ giving junction-only sequences and no quality scores, filtering differed. The table came from immunoSEQ multiplex PCR; TCRdb's copy has only in-frame clones and leaves some out. The DNA was the basis for D and trimming; V, J and clone size are from that table. The data hold under 2,500,000 clones, with approximately 94% observed a single time.

Sequenced input: naive CD4+ T cells sorted from blood. The subset was: CD45RA+ positively selected. The chain is built from TRBV10-3 and TRBJ2-1; D possibly matches TRBD1 or TRBD2 (5 bases each). The TCR originated in a man aged 18 to 30 in good health. The CDR3 sequence: CAISVGTGQFF. The CDR3 nucleotides are TGTGCCATCAGTGTCGGGACCGGGCAGTTCTTC.